Each of the 2 T cell receptor beta chains below was sequenced from the same sample in a study of response to subunit inactivated influenza vaccine (dated by TCRdb to 2016 to 2019). The library relied on RT-PCR. Sequencing used an Illumina HiSeq 2500. TCRdb reworked the public reads: Q25 trimming with fastp, MiXCR clone assembly, productive beta chains retained. Here each entry gathers all rows of one CDR3 protein and keeps the most common genes and DNA. In all, the sample holds 500,000 or so distinct CDR3 sequences, and 15% to 20% of those were seen once. The ten largest make up roughly 3.1% of the sample. The source was CD4+ T cells sorted from PBMCs, collected about 23 months after vaccination. Source of these receptors: a man aged 50 to 69 who received an inactivated influenza vaccine. Donor details come from another sample of the same person, matched by shared clones.

In its sample, this clonotype was seen a few times. This CDR3 reads CSARSSGSSYNEQFF. Written as DNA, the CDR3 is TGCAGTGCTAGATCTAGCGGGAGCTCCTACAATGAGCAGTTCTTC. The V gene is TRBV20-1, the J gene TRBJ2-1, with TRBD2 matching over 10 bases. J gave up 0 bases and V 2 bases, and 1 base lay outside the gene matches. The CDR3 length is 15 residues. Germline lookup yields CDR1 DFQATT and CDR2 SNEGSKA (reference sequence).

V gene TRBV30 combines with J gene TRBJ1-2, with D unresolved. The germline V gene encodes CDR1 GTSNPN and CDR2 SVGIG (reference sequence). This CDR3 contains 14 residues. Deletions cut 2 bases from V and 4 bases from J, with 14 bases between. The CDR3 protein is CAWSPRAAAYGYTF. The CDR3 DNA is TGTGCCTGGAGTCCACGGGCCGCCGCCTATGGCTACACCTTC.